These 32 T cell receptor beta chains were sequenced from one sample in a study of blood T cells in healthy people across ages (dated by TCRdb to the mid-2010s). Library prep was done by 5' RACE. The run used an Illumina HiSeq 2500. A second PCR of 7 to 11 cycles was run with a J-beta primer mix and a sample-barcoded 5' primer. The public sequencing data were trimmed at Q25 with fastp and processed into clonotypes with MiXCR by TCRdb, which kept only in-frame beta chains. For every CDR3 protein sequence, its rows merge into one entry that carries the most common genes and DNA. This sample lists about 1.7 million distinct CDR3 sequences; 25% to 30% were detected once. In total, the top ten clones hold more than 6% of the sample. Sequences were obtained from blood. These receptors all come from a woman aged 30 to 39 in good health.

This clonotype was found once. The CDR3 region is CSAREVEIAVSDTQYF. CDR3 DNA sequence: TGCAGTGCTAGAGAGGTTGAAATAGCGGTCTCAGATACGCAGTATTTT. The chain is built from TRBV20-1 and TRBJ2-3, with D perhaps TRBD2 (6 bases). In germline, CDR1 is DFQATT, CDR2 SNEGSKA (reference sequence). V lost 0 bases and J 4 bases, leaving 17 bases between the germline ends. The CDR3 is 16 amino acids.

This clonotype was observed at least ten times. This chain joins TRBV7-2 and TRBJ2-7, with D perhaps matching TRBD2 (6 bases). Deletions cut 3 bases from V and 3 bases from J, with 12 bases between. The CDR3 is made up of 14 amino acids. Per germline, CDR1 SGHTA and CDR2 FQGNSA. The CDR3 spells CASSFGRLNYEQYF. DNA for the CDR3: TGTGCCAGCAGCTTTGGGAGGCTGAACTACGAGCAGTACTTC.

This clonotype was counted ten times or more. V gene TRBV2 combines with J gene TRBJ1-6, with no clear D. CDR1 SNHLY and CDR2 FYNNEI come from the germline V gene. Trimming took off 6 bases at V and 0 bases at J, with 6 bases between the two ends. CDR3 length: 14 residues. The CDR3 protein is CASRASSYNSPLHF. The DNA for the CDR3 is TGTGCCAGCAGGGCGAGCTCCTATAATTCACCCCTCCACTTT. Supplemented by reference TRBV2 and TRBJ1-6, the full variable domain reads EPEVTQTPSHQVTQMGQEVILRCVPISNHLYFYWYRQILGQKVEFLVSFYNNEISEKSEIFDDQFSVERPDGSNFTLKIRSTKLEDSAMYFCASRASSYNSPLHFGNGTRLTVT.

CDR3 bases: TGCGCCAGCAGATCAAGCGGGGGGCTCGGAAACATTCAGTACTTC. Its protein is CASRSSGGLGNIQYF. The chain combines TRBV5-1 with TRBJ2-7, with 9 nucleotides matching TRBD2. The DNA end is a closer match to TRBJ2-4, so the J assignment may be wrong. CDR3 size: 15 residues. CDR1 and CDR2 from the germline V gene are SGHRS and YFSETQ.

The chain employs TRBV28 and TRBJ2-1, with 11 bases matching TRBD2. Germline-derived CDR1 and CDR2 are MDHEN and SYDVKM. Trimming removed 4 bases from V and 1 base from J; junction bases left unmatched: 6. The length of the CDR3 is 17 residues. The CDR3 DNA sequence: TGTGCCAGCAGTTCTAGGACTAGCGGGCCTTCCTACAATGAGCAGTTCTTC. Encoded protein: CASSSRTSGPSYNEQFF. The whole variable domain, remainder taken from reference TRBV28 and TRBJ2-1, is DVKVTQSSRYLVKRTGEKVFLECVQDMDHENMFWYRQDPGLGLRLIYFSYDVKMKEKGDIPEGYSVSREKKERFSLILESASTNQTSMYLCASSSRTSGPSYNEQFFGPGTRLTVL.

This clonotype was detected once. DNA for the CDR3: TGCAGCGTTGCCTGGCGGGGGAAGAACACTGAAGCTTTCTTT. Its protein is CSVAWRGKNTEAFF. This chain joins TRBV29-1 and TRBJ1-1; a weak D match, TRBD1 (5 bases). CDR3 length: 14 amino acids. Between the trimmed V and J ends, which lost 4 bases and 1 base, there was a span of 13 bases. Looked up from germline, CDR1 is SQVTM and CDR2 is ANQGSEA.

This rearrangement joins TRBV25-1 to TRBJ1-2; D is unresolved. V lost 6 bases and J lost 6, with 8 bases in between. The germline V gene has CDR1 MGHDK and CDR2 SYGVNS. The CDR3 spans 11 residues. In DNA form, the CDR3 reads TGTGCCAGCAGCTACATGGATGGCTACACCTTC. Translation: CASSYMDGYTF.

The gene calls are TRBV4-1 and TRBJ1-2; D is ambiguous. CDR3 length: 14 residues. Trimming took off 4 bases at V and 1 base at J, with 10 bases between the two ends. CDR1 is MGHRA, CDR2 YSYEKL, per germline. The CDR3 spells CASSRPGSNYGYTF. Written as DNA, the CDR3 is TGCGCCAGCAGCCGGCCGGGAAGTAACTATGGCTACACCTTC.

This chain connects TRBV28 to TRBJ2-1; 9 positions agree with TRBD1. The CDR3 totals 15 residues. The V gene's germline CDR1 is MDHEN and CDR2 SYDVKM. V shed 2 bases, J shed 7 bases, and the junction held 6 bases outside the gene matches. The CDR3 DNA follows: TGTGCCAGCAGTTTAAGTGGGACAGGGAAAAATGAGCAGTTCTTC. This codes for CASSLSGTGKNEQFF.

This chain connects TRBV29-1 to TRBJ2-1, with 12 bases aligning to TRBD2. Germline CDR1 reads SQVTM; CDR2 reads ANQGSEA. CDR3 length: 15 amino acids. Losses at the gene ends were 6 bases for V and 0 bases for J; bases not matched to a gene: 3. CDR3 amino acids: CSVRLAGASYNEQFF. In nucleotides, the CDR3 is TGCAGCGTGAGACTAGCGGGGGCCTCCTACAATGAGCAGTTCTTC.

As concerns this clonotype: This could be a read error, since a much larger clone is one nucleotide away. The chain couples TRBV29-1 to TRBJ2-1, with D unclear. The germline CDR1 and CDR2 sequences are SQVTM and ANQGSEA. This CDR3 is built from 14 residues. In DNA, the CDR3 is TGCAGCGCGGTCTCCCCACGCTCCTACAATGGGCAGTTCTTC. Amino acid sequence: CSAVSPRSYNGQFF.

Worth noting for this clonotype: Just one base apart from a much larger clone, this may be a read error. This sequence joins TRBV7-6 and TRBJ2-1; D is ambiguous. The V end was cut by 1 base, the J end by 0 bases, with 10 bases between. The CDR3 extends over 16 amino acids. Germline CDR1 and CDR2: SGHVS and FNYEAQ. CDR3 in DNA: TGTGCCAGCAGCTTAGAGTCTATTGTCTCCTACAATGAGCAGTTCTTC. Translation: CASSLESIVSYNEQFF. Using reference TRBV7-6 and TRBJ2-1 for the parts outside the CDR3, the full variable domain is GAGVSQSPRYKVTKRGQDVALRCDPISGHVSLYWYRQALGQGPEFLTYFNYEAQQDKSGLPNDRFSAERPEGSISTLTIQRTEQRDSAMYRCASSLESIVSYNEQFFGPGTRLTVL.

This clonotype was counted once. The chain joins TRBV7-9 to TRBJ2-5; the match to TRBD1 covers 7 bases. Looked up from germline, CDR1 is SEHNR and CDR2 is FQNEAQ (reference sequence). The CDR3 is 13 residues long. The ends lost 4 bases at V and 7 bases at J; junction bases unmatched: 6. The CDR3 DNA is TGTGCCAGCAGCTCGACAGGGTTGGGGACCCAGTACTTC. Amino acids: CASSSTGLGTQYF.

This clonotype was counted between two and nine times. The chain couples TRBV5-5 to TRBJ1-1; no firm D call. V was trimmed by 4 bases and J by 1 base, leaving 14 bases between them. The CDR3 loop spans 15 amino acids. Germline V gene data show CDR1 as SGHKS and CDR2 as YYEKEE (reference sequence). CDR3 DNA sequence: TGTGCCAGCAGCCGGAGTACGCAGCCGAACACTGAAGCTTTCTTT. Its translation is CASSRSTQPNTEAFF.

The chain has TRBV2 and TRBJ1-5; 8 nucleotides align to TRBD1. The CDR3 runs to 16 residues. The germline gives CDR1 SNHLY, CDR2 FYNNEI. J lost 3 bases, V lost 6 bases, and 10 bases had no gene match. In nucleotides, the CDR3 is TGTGCCAGCAGCCCCGGGACAGGAGACAACAATCAGCCCCAGCATTTT. Amino acids: CASSPGTGDNNQPQHF.

With respect to this clonotype: A read error may account for a junction end that differs from germline. In DNA form, the CDR3 reads TGTACCACCAGCAGAGTCCCGGGACAGGGGGCATATAATGAAAAACTGTTTTTT. As protein: CTTSRVPGQGAYNEKLFF. The chain links TRBV15 to TRBJ1-4; 12 positions agree with TRBD1. CDR1 LNHNV and CDR2 YYDKDF come from the germline V gene (reference sequence). The CDR3 runs 18 residues.

In its sample, this clonotype was seen many times. The rearrangement uses TRBV20-1 and TRBJ2-1, with D possibly matching TRBD2 (5 bases). Looked up from germline, CDR1 is DFQATT and CDR2 is SNEGSKA (reference sequence). Deletions cut 3 bases from V and 6 bases from J, with 15 bases between. The CDR3 totals 14 residues. The chain's CDR3 is CSASPGLAINEQFF. In DNA, the CDR3 is TGCAGTGCTAGTCCCGGACTCGCGATCAATGAGCAGTTCTTC.

CDR3 amino acids: CASSYSYPLREEKLFF. Written as DNA, the CDR3 is TGTGCCAGCAGTTACTCCTACCCACTCCGAGAGGAAAAACTGTTTTTT. V is TRBV6-5 and J is TRBJ1-4; D gene uncertain. With 0 bases removed from V and 8 bases from J, the gap between germline ends came to 16 bases. Per germline, CDR1 MNHEY and CDR2 SVGAGI. CDR3 size: 16 residues.

This clonotype was picked up a small number of times. A much larger clone lies a single base off, so this may be a read error. The rearrangement links TRBV9 to TRBJ2-1; tentative D call: TRBD2 (6 bases). Trimming took off 3 bases at V and 8 bases at J, with 18 bases between the two ends. The CDR3 is 15 amino acids. CDR1 is SGDLS and CDR2 is YYNGEE in the germline V gene. CDR3 nucleotide sequence: TGTGCCAGCAGCGCTAGGGTCCGGGGGTGCGATGAGCAGTTCTTC. As protein: CASSARVRGCDEQFF.

This clonotype was recorded many times. This rearrangement joins TRBV6-2 or TRBV6-3 to TRBJ1-1; no clear D. V was shortened by 3 bases and J by 1 base, with 6 bases between the two germline ends. CDR1 is MNHEY, CDR2 SVGEGT, per germline. The CDR3 extends over 13 amino acids. The DNA of the CDR3 is TGTGCCAGCAGTTATCGGCAGAACACTGAAGCTTTCTTT. Protein product: CASSYRQNTEAFF.

V and J are TRBV9 and TRBJ2-5; TRBD2 matches at 7 bases. Germline V gene lookup returns CDR1 SGDLS and CDR2 YYNGEE. CDR3 size: 17 residues. V lost 4 bases to trimming and J lost 7 bases; unmatched junction nucleotides: 19. The chain's CDR3 is CASSPQFASGGAGTQYF. In nucleotides, the CDR3 is TGTGCCAGCAGCCCCCAATTTGCTAGCGGTGGGGCCGGGACCCAGTACTTC.

This clonotype has a handful of counts. V is TRBV6-5 and J is TRBJ2-3; D gene uncertain. Germline V gene lookup returns CDR1 MNHEY and CDR2 SVGAGI. This CDR3 has 13 amino acids. V lost 6 bases, J lost 6 bases, and 13 bases lay in between. CDR3 region: CASRIDIEDTQYF. For the CDR3, the DNA is TGTGCCAGCAGGATCGACATCGAGGATACGCAGTATTTT.

This chain uses TRBV11-2 with TRBJ2-3; D unclear. Trimming shortened V by 3 bases and J by 7 bases, and 11 bases separated the two germline ends. CDR1 SGHAT and CDR2 FQNNGV come from the germline V gene. This CDR3 spans 13 amino acids. The CDR3 region is CASSFLVGYTQYF. Written as DNA, the CDR3 is TGTGCCAGCAGCTTCCTAGTCGGTTATACGCAGTATTTT.

This clonotype came up a few times. The rearrangement uses TRBV2 and TRBJ2-7; 9 bases align to TRBD1. Unmatched junction bases numbered 6, after V lost 6 bases and J lost 3 bases. Germline V lookup: CDR1 SNHLY, CDR2 FYNNEI. The CDR3 runs 14 residues. The CDR3 reads CASRATGGGYEQYF. DNA for the CDR3: TGTGCCAGCAGGGCGACAGGGGGTGGCTACGAGCAGTACTTC. Combining the CDR3 with reference TRBV2 and TRBJ2-7 gives the whole variable domain EPEVTQTPSHQVTQMGQEVILRCVPISNHLYFYWYRQILGQKVEFLVSFYNNEISEKSEIFDDQFSVERPDGSNFTLKIRSTKLEDSAMYFCASRATGGGYEQYFGPGTRLTVT.

This clonotype was observed a few times. This chain links TRBV7-2 with TRBJ2-2, with D tentatively TRBD2 (5 bases). Germline loops: CDR1 SGHTA, CDR2 FQGNSA. The V end was cut by 5 bases, the J end by 7 bases, with 8 bases between. The CDR3 extends over 12 amino acids. CDR3 amino acids: CASSRRGGELFF. Here the CDR3 DNA reads TGTGCCAGCAGCCGACGGGGCGGGGAGCTGTTTTTT.

The chain is built from TRBV20-1 and TRBJ2-5; D may be TRBD2 (6 bases). The CDR3 consists of 15 residues. Trimming stripped 0 bases from V and 2 bases from J, with 13 bases between. Germline assignment: CDR1 DFQATT and CDR2 SNEGSKA (reference sequence). The DNA of the CDR3 is TGCAGTGCTAGAGATGTATCTAGCGTACAAGAGACCCAGTACTTC. Its protein product is CSARDVSSVQETQYF.

V usage is TRBV15 and J usage is TRBJ1-6; the D gene is possibly TRBD1 (6 bases). Germline CDR1 and CDR2: LNHNV and YYDKDF (reference sequence). V was cut by 5 bases and J by 16 bases, with 15 bases left in between. The CDR3 consists of 12 residues. CDR3 residues: CATSGQLQGLHF. The CDR3 region has the DNA TGTGCCACCAGCGGCCAACTCCAGGGGCTCCACTTT. The full variable domain, its missing parts supplied by reference TRBV15 and TRBJ1-6, is DAMVIQNPRYQVTQFGKPVTLSCSQTLNHNVMYWYQQKSSQAPKLLFHYYDKDFNNEADTPDNFQSRRPNTSFCFLDIRSPGLGDTAMYLCATSGQLQGLHFGNGTRLTVT.

This clonotype appeared many times. This chain uses TRBV29-1 with TRBJ2-7; D unclear. V was cut by 6 bases and J by 1 base, with 10 bases left in between. Germline CDR1 and CDR2: SQVTM and ANQGSEA. The CDR3 runs to 12 residues. In DNA, the CDR3 is TGCAGCGTCTTGCGAGATTCCTACGAGCAGTACTTC. This sequence encodes CSVLRDSYEQYF.

Turning to this clonotype: A read error may be the cause here, since a much bigger clone is one base away. The rearrangement joins TRBV4-1 to TRBJ2-1; D not certain. Trimming took off 1 base at V and 13 bases at J, with 17 bases between the two ends. Germline-derived CDR1 and CDR2 are MGHRA and YSYEKL. This CDR3 comprises 14 residues. In DNA, the CDR3 is TGCGCCAGCAGCCAAGTTCCAGTTTTAGAGACCCAGTTCTTC. Its translation: CASSQVPVLETQFF.

V gene TRBV20-1 combines with J gene TRBJ1-1; D is perhaps TRBD1 (5 bases). The CDR3 is made up of 14 amino acids. Trimming took 6 bases from V and 0 from J, leaving 14 bases between them. Per the germline V gene, CDR1 is DFQATT and CDR2 is SNEGSKA (reference sequence). CDR3 loop: CSAQPGPVNTEAFF. The CDR3 DNA reads TGCAGTGCCCAACCGGGACCCGTGAACACTGAAGCTTTCTTT.

This clonotype occurred a few times. This chain connects TRBV15 to TRBJ2-3; D remains ambiguous. CDR1 is LNHNV and CDR2 is YYDKDF in the germline V gene (reference sequence). V lost 6 bases to trimming and J lost 8 bases, with 9 bases between them. CDR3 size: 11 residues. The DNA for the CDR3 is TGTGCCACCAGGGAGTTAAGTACGCAGTATTTT. Encoded protein: CATRELSTQYF.

A few counts support this clonotype. The chain has TRBV20-1 and TRBJ1-2; D unclear. The V end was cut by 3 bases, the J end by 6 bases, with 14 bases between. The V gene's germline CDR1 is DFQATT and CDR2 SNEGSKA (reference sequence). This CDR3 has 13 residues. The CDR3 region has the DNA TGCAGTGCTAGGCCGCTAATGGACGATGGCTACACCTTC. Its protein product is CSARPLMDDGYTF.